This T cell receptor (beta chain) emerged from a study of STAT5B mutations in CD4+ large granular lymphocyte leukemia. Comment on this clone: Its antigen is undetermined.

General study points: CD4-sorted patient repertoires seemed more clonal than healthy CD4+ repertoires. Top patient clones used TRBV06 genes more often: 8/27 versus 2/35 in controls.

Here immunoSEQ multiplex PCR was the method, and the copy in TCRdb shows in-frame clones only, minus some. In the table there are 25,000 to 40,000 clones, roughly 80% of which are singletons. V shed 3 bases, J shed 4 bases, and the junction held 2 bases outside the gene matches. The germline V gene has CDR1 SGHAT and CDR2 FQNNGV. The CDR3 loop spans 14 amino acids. What was sequenced was CD4+ T cells from blood buffy coats. This chain links TRBV11-2 with TRBJ2-3, with 9 bases fitting TRBD1. This TCR came from a human donor in good health. The DNA for the CDR3 is TGTGCCAGCAGCTTGGGACAGGGCCCAGATACGCAGTATTTT. It is translated as CASSLGQGPDTQYF. The entire variable domain, with the rest obtained from reference TRBV11-2 and TRBJ2-3, is as follows: EAGVAQSPRYKIIEKRQSVAFWCNPISGHATLYWYQQILGQGPKLLIQFQNNGVVDDSQLPKDRFSAERLKGVDSTLKIQPAKLEDSAVYLCASSLGQGPDTQYFGPGTRLTVL.